One sample yielded the 4 T cell receptor beta chains listed below, sequenced in a study of cytomegalovirus exposure and HLA in healthy donors. With 60 Vbeta and 13 Jbeta primers, the PCR was carried out. Data came from immunoSEQ multiplex PCR; TCRdb stores just in-frame clones and leaves some out. The sample gives 150,000 to 200,000 clones, about three quarters of which show up once; approximately 1.5% is in the top ten. Material: PBMCs. These TCRs come from a man aged 18-30 years in good health and CMV-seronegative.

The J gene is TRBJ1-2, the V gene TRBV10-3, with D tentatively TRBD1 (5 bases). Trimming removed 6 bases from V and 1 base from J, with 9 bases in between. The CDR3 runs to 13 residues. Germline CDR1 and CDR2: ENHRY and SYGVKD. CDR3 nucleotides: TGTGCCATCAGAGTCGACAGTAACTATGGCTACACCTTC. Protein sequence: CAIRVDSNYGYTF.

The table lists this clone with a count of one. The chain couples TRBV7-3 to TRBJ2-7; no clear D. The length of the CDR3 is 11 residues. V lost 11 bases to trimming and J lost 2 bases, with 10 bases between them. Germline V gene lookup returns CDR1 SGHTA and CDR2 FQGTGA. CDR3 amino acids: CAGGLAYEQYF. DNA of the CDR3: TGTGCCGGCGGTCTAGCCTACGAGCAGTACTTC.

Worth noting for this clone: This sample also contains other DNA sequences that code for the same CDR3. V is TRBV9 and J is TRBJ2-7; 9 bases are shared with TRBD1. The germline V gene has CDR1 SGDLS and CDR2 YYNGEE. The CDR3 is made up of 14 amino acids. Losses at the gene ends were 0 bases for V and 3 bases for J; bases not matched to a gene: 1. This CDR3 reads CASSVGTGVYEQYF. The CDR3 coding sequence is TGTGCCAGCAGCGTAGGGACAGGGGTCTACGAGCAGTACTTC. The full variable domain, in which reference TRBV9 and TRBJ2-7 provide the parts outside the CDR3, is DSGVTQTPKHLITATGQRVTLRCSPRSGDLSVYWYQQSLDQGLQFLIQYYNGEERAKGNILERFSAQQFPDLHSELNLSSLELGDSALYFCASSVGTGVYEQYFGPGTRLTVT.

Concerning this clone: At one end, the junction sequence differs from germline, possibly due to a read error. V is TRBV4-3 and J is TRBJ1-1; a possible D gene is TRBD1 (6 bases). Germline V gene sequence: CDR1 LGHNA, CDR2 YSLEER. This CDR3 spans 18 amino acids. CDR3 in amino acids: CASGQERGGKGSDTEAFF. CDR3 in DNA: TGCGCCAGCGGCCAAGAAAGGGGGGGTAAAGGGTCGGATACTGAAGCTTTCTTT.